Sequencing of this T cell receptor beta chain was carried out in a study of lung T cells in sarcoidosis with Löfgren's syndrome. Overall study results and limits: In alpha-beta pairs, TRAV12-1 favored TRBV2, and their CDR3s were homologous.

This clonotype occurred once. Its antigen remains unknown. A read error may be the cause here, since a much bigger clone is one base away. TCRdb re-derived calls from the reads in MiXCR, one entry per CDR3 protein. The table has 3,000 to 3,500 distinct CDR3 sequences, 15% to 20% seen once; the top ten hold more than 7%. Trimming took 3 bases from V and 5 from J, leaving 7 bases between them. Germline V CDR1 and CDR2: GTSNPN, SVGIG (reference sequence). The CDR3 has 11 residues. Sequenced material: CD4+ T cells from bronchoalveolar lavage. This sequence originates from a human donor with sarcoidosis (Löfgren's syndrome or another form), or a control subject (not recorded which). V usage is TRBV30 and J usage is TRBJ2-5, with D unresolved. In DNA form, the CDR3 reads TGTGCCTGGAGCTTGTCGGAGACCCAGTACTTC. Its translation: CAWSLSETQYF.